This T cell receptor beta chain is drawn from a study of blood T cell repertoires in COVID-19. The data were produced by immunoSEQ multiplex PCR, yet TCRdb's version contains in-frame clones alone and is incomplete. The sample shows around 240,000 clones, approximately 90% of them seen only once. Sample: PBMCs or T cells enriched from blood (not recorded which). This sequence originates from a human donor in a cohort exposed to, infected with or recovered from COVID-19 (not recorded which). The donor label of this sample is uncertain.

CDR3 bases: TGTGCCAGCCGGGACAGGTTCTATGGCTACACCTTC. It is translated as CASRDRFYGYTF. The V call is TRBV19, the J call TRBJ1-2; 8 bases fit TRBD1. The CDR3 sequence is 12 residues long. V was clipped by 9 bases and J by 4 bases; unmatched bases: 4. In germline, CDR1 is LNHDA, CDR2 SQIVND (reference sequence).